This T cell receptor (beta chain) was identified in a study of regulatory T cells in long-lasting Graves disease. According to the study, TCR beta libraries were built with iRepertoire HTBI primers and CDR3-region Arm-PCR. TCRdb re-called the multiplex PCR reads with MiXCR, one entry per CDR3 protein. This table has roughly 400,000 distinct CDR3 sequences, roughly a fifth appearing once. The V gene's germline CDR1 is LGHDT and CDR2 YNNKEL (reference sequence). V lost 3 bases and J lost 2, with 16 bases in between. The CDR3 is 16 residues long. Time point noted: persistent/refractory GD, antithyroid drugs over 5 years with positive TRAb. PBMCs provided the RNA from which the TCR library was made. Diagnosis followed American Thyroid Association guidelines for Graves' disease.

Material: peripheral blood mononuclear cells (PBMCs), obtained when the disease was refractory, from a patient treated with antithyroid drugs. V gene TRBV3-1 combines with J gene TRBJ1-2, with D unresolved. The TCR was taken from a female donor with Graves disease. The CDR3 sequence: CASSHDPRSRNYGYTF. In DNA, the CDR3 is TGTGCCAGCAGCCACGATCCCAGAAGTCGGAACTATGGCTACACCTTC.